This TCR beta chain was captured in a study of T-cell memory formation after mild COVID-19. TCRdb reprocessed the 5' RACE reads via MiXCR and lists one record per CDR3 protein. In the table there are a few hundred thousand distinct CDR3 sequences, 15% to 20% of which are singletons. This clonotype was sampled from a man between 18 and 35 years old who had mild COVID-19 (a few samples of this study predate the infection). Cell type and time point are not known. The source material was PBMCs or a T cell subset sorted from them (not recorded which).

The CDR3: CASSDSHGTEAFF. The CDR3 DNA is TGTGCCAGCAGTGACTCTCACGGGACTGAAGCTTTCTTT. J is TRBJ1-1 and V is TRBV6-4; D uncertain. Trimming stripped 0 bases from V and 5 bases from J, with 7 bases between. Germline V gene lookup returns CDR1 MRHNA and CDR2 SNTAGT. CDR3 length: 13 residues.